These 16 T cell receptor beta chains came from one sample sequenced in a study of response to subunit inactivated influenza vaccine. One entry per CDR3 protein results from TCRdb running MiXCR on the RT-PCR reads. The sample holds about 780,000 distinct CDR3 sequences, about a fifth seen once. This sample comprised PBMCs from blood, obtained about 5 days after vaccination. These receptors were collected from a man aged 45-60 years who received an inactivated influenza vaccine.

The chain employs TRBV5-1 and TRBJ2-1; 9 positions agree with TRBD2. The V and J ends lost 3 bases and 6 bases, in that order; junction bases with no gene match: 10. This CDR3 has 16 residues. The germline gives CDR1 SGHRS, CDR2 YFSETQ. For the CDR3, the DNA is TGCGCCAGCAGCTCTTCGGGCGGGGGGGCGTTCAATGAGCAGTTCTTC. Translated, it gives CASSSSGGGAFNEQFF.

This clonotype was picked up a small number of times. The J gene is TRBJ1-2, the V gene TRBV5-6, with TRBD1 matching over 7 bases. From germline, CDR1 is SGHDT and CDR2 YYEEEE. V lost 4 bases to trimming and J lost 1 base; unmatched junction nucleotides: 4. This CDR3 comprises 14 residues. This chain's CDR3 is CASSRGQFNYGYTF. The CDR3, as DNA: TGTGCCAGCAGCCGGGGACAGTTTAACTATGGCTACACCTTC.

This clonotype was seen at least ten times. The chain combines TRBV12-3 or TRBV12-4 with TRBJ2-1; TRBD1 or TRBD2 may be the D gene (5 bases each). The CDR3 contains 13 residues. V dropped 6 bases and J dropped 6 bases, with 12 bases sitting between them. This CDR3 reads CASSQGPPNEQFF. CDR3 bases: TGTGCCAGCAGCCAGGGACCCCCCAATGAGCAGTTCTTC.

The chain combines TRBV20-1 with TRBJ2-1, with D perhaps assigned TRBD1 or TRBD2 (5 bases each). This CDR3 has 18 residues. V gave up 3 bases and J gave up 4 bases, with 25 bases separating them. Germline CDR1 reads DFQATT; CDR2 reads SNEGSKA (reference sequence). The CDR3 here is CSASQRGRSPLIYNEQFF. CDR3 bases: TGCAGTGCTAGTCAGAGGGGAAGATCGCCCCTCATATACAATGAGCAGTTCTTC.

This chain uses TRBV5-6 with TRBJ2-5; 11 positions match TRBD1. CDR3 size: 15 residues. Looked up from germline, CDR1 is SGHDT and CDR2 is YYEEEE. V lost 3 bases to trimming and J lost 4 bases; unmatched junction nucleotides: 5. The CDR3 region has the DNA TGTGCCAGCAGCTCGTCCGGGACAGGGGGAGAGACCCAGTACTTC. It is translated as CASSSSGTGGETQYF. Combining the CDR3 with reference TRBV5-6 and TRBJ2-5 gives the whole variable domain DAGVTQSPTHLIKTRGQQVTLRCSPKSGHDTVSWYQQALGQGPQFIFQYYEEEERQRGNFPDRFSGHQFPNYSSELNVNALLLGDSALYLCASSSSGTGGETQYFGPGTRLLVL.

This chain connects TRBV20-1 to TRBJ2-7, with D unclear. Germline V lookup: CDR1 DFQATT, CDR2 SNEGSKA (reference sequence). This CDR3 has 13 amino acids. V was clipped by 2 bases and J by 3 bases, with 11 bases between them. The CDR3 here is CSARTGFDYEQYF. DNA of the CDR3: TGCAGTGCTAGAACTGGATTCGACTACGAGCAGTACTTC.

V usage is TRBV28 and J usage is TRBJ2-3; 10 bases are a match to TRBD1. Trimming removed 6 bases from V and 8 bases from J; junction bases left unmatched: 17. CDR1 is MDHEN, CDR2 SYDVKM, per germline. There are 17 residues in the CDR3. The DNA for the CDR3 is TGTGCCAGCAGGGAGACAGGGGGCTGGCTAATAAGTGTTACGCAGTATTTT. Its translation is CASRETGGWLISVTQYF.

The J gene is TRBJ2-1, the V gene TRBV14; no clear D. The V gene's germline CDR1 is SGHDN and CDR2 FVKESK. The CDR3 loop spans 13 amino acids. Trimming removed 2 bases from V and 7 bases from J, with 9 bases in between. The CDR3 DNA sequence: TGTGCCAGCAGCCAACCAGGTTTAAATGAGCAGTTCTTC. Encoded protein: CASSQPGLNEQFF. Looking up the rest from reference TRBV14 and TRBJ2-1 gives the full variable domain: EAGVTQFPSHSVIEKGQTVTLRCDPISGHDNLYWYRRVMGKEIKFLLHFVKESKQDESGMPNNRFLAERTGGTYSTLKVQPAELEDSGVYFCASSQPGLNEQFFGPGTRLTVL.

This clonotype was counted many times. The gene calls are TRBV29-1 and TRBJ1-4; tentatively, D is TRBD1 (6 bases). CDR1 is SQVTM and CDR2 is ANQGSEA in the germline V gene. This CDR3 region has 13 residues. The V end lost 7 bases, the J end lost 4 bases, and 13 bases lay between the germline ends. The CDR3 sequence: CSAGDNFNEKLFF. The CDR3 nucleotides are TGCAGCGCCGGGGACAACTTTAATGAAAAACTGTTTTTT.

The rearrangement links TRBV29-1 to TRBJ2-7; 10 bases align to TRBD1. The CDR3 sequence is 12 residues long. V dropped 5 bases and J dropped 6; count of bases not matched to a gene: 4. Germline loops: CDR1 SQVTM, CDR2 ANQGSEA. The CDR3 DNA sequence: TGCAGCGTTAGGACAGGGGGGCGCGAGCAGTACTTC. Residues: CSVRTGGREQYF.

This clonotype showed up just a few times. V is TRBV7-6 and J is TRBJ1-6; 7 positions agree with TRBD1. The CDR3 spans 14 residues. V was pared by 5 bases and J by 6 bases, with 4 bases of the junction left unmatched. In germline, CDR1 is SGHVS, CDR2 FNYEAQ. CDR3 DNA sequence: TGTGCCAGCAGCCGGGGACAGACTAATTCACCCCTCCACTTT. Protein product: CASSRGQTNSPLHF.

This clonotype was detected a few times. The rearrangement uses TRBV7-2 and TRBJ2-7; D might be TRBD1 or TRBD2, each matching 5 bases. The germline gives CDR1 SGHTA, CDR2 FQGNSA. The CDR3 is made up of 15 amino acids. V was cut by 5 bases and J by 2 bases, with 16 bases left in between. CDR3 in DNA: TGTGCCAGCAGCGGAACCGGGACGGTCGCCTACGAGCAGTACTTC. This sequence encodes CASSGTGTVAYEQYF.

V gene TRBV7-2 combines with J gene TRBJ2-7; the D gene is possibly TRBD2 (7 bases). The germline V gene encodes CDR1 SGHTA and CDR2 FQGNSA. Trimming removed 1 base from V and 5 bases from J, with 15 bases in between. This CDR3 contains 15 residues. CDR3 sequence (DNA): TGTGCCAGCAGCTTAGAGGGGGGGCGCCGAAACGAGCAGTACTTC. Amino acid sequence: CASSLEGGRRNEQYF. Together with reference TRBV7-2 and TRBJ2-7, the CDR3 gives the full variable domain: GAGVSQSPSNKVTEKGKDVELRCDPISGHTALYWYRQSLGQGLEFLIYFQGNSAPDKSGLPSDRFSAERTGGSVSTLTIQRTQQEDSAVYLCASSLEGGRRNEQYFGPGTRLTVT.

Note on this clonotype: Just one base apart from a much larger clone, this may be a read error. The chain couples TRBV25-1 to TRBJ2-5; 14 positions match TRBD2. Germline CDR1 MGHDK, CDR2 SYGVNS. Losses at the gene ends were 7 bases for V and 4 bases for J; bases not matched to a gene: 2. The CDR3 extends over 14 amino acids. CDR3 region: CASTGTSGGETQYF. CDR3 in DNA: TGTGCCAGCACTGGGACTAGCGGGGGAGAGACCCAGTACTTC.

This clonotype was counted a few times. This chain connects TRBV9 to TRBJ2-7, with 8 bases aligning to TRBD2. The CDR3 is 13 amino acids. V trimming: 0 bases; J trimming: 6 bases; junction bases outside the gene matches: 2. CDR1 and CDR2 from the germline V gene are SGDLS and YYNGEE. The CDR3 loop reads CASSVAGGSEQYF. CDR3 sequence (DNA): TGTGCCAGCAGCGTAGCGGGGGGGTCCGAGCAGTACTTC.

In its sample, this clonotype was seen a few times. The chain couples TRBV14 to TRBJ1-1; the D gene is possibly TRBD1 (5 bases). This CDR3 contains 12 residues. Germline V gene data show CDR1 as SGHDN and CDR2 as FVKESK. V dropped 4 bases and J dropped 7 bases, with 10 bases sitting between them. The CDR3, as DNA: TGTGCCAGCAGCCGCCGGGACCATGAAGCTTTCTTT. Protein product: CASSRRDHEAFF.